Shown below are 5 T cell receptor beta chains from a single sample sequenced in a study of shared clonotypes between healthy human individuals. Clones were read by immunoSEQ multiplex PCR, and TCRdb kept only the in-frame ones, dropping some. In the table there are some 900,000 clones, approximately 80% of which are singletons. Source material: memory CD4+ T cells sorted from blood. Indicated subset: CD45RA-negative fraction. The receptors originated from a man aged 18 to 35 in good health.

The chain uses TRBV10-3 and TRBJ2-3, with 8 bases matching TRBD2. CDR3 length equals 14 residues. Germline CDR1 and CDR2: ENHRY and SYGVKD. Trimming at V came to 10 bases and at J to 0 bases, leaving 6 bases not matched to a gene. The CDR3 DNA reads as TGTGCCACCCCAGCGGGGGTGAGCACAGATACGCAGTATTTT. Translating gives CATPAGVSTDTQYF.

The genes are TRBV7-2 and TRBJ1-5; D is perhaps TRBD1 (6 bases). Germline values: CDR1 SGHTA, CDR2 FQGNSA. The V and J ends lost 3 bases and 3 bases respectively, with 9 bases between them. CDR3 length: 14 residues. The CDR3, as DNA: TGTGCCAGCAGCTTTTCGGGGGCCAATCAGCCCCAGCATTTT. Translation gives CASSFSGANQPQHF.

The chain combines TRBV5-6 with TRBJ2-1; D is unclear. The CDR3 consists of 14 residues. CDR1 is SGHDT and CDR2 is YYEEEE in the germline V gene. The V end was cut by 6 bases, the J end by 4 bases, with 14 bases between. In DNA, the CDR3 is TGTGCCAGCACCCAAGTAAATACTTACAATGAGCAGTTCTTC. Translation gives CASTQVNTYNEQFF.

The chain combines TRBV5-1 with TRBJ2-1; 7 nucleotides agree with TRBD2. The junction had 1 base not matched to a gene; V was cut back by 0 bases and J by 10 bases. The germline V gene encodes CDR1 SGHRS and CDR2 YFSETQ. The CDR3 covers 12 residues. In nucleotides, the CDR3 is TGCGCCAGCAGCTTGGTGCGGGGGGAGCAGTTCTTC. Its protein is CASSLVRGEQFF.

The rearrangement joins TRBV4-1 to TRBJ2-3; the match to TRBD2 covers 7 bases. The CDR3 consists of 18 residues. The germline gives CDR1 MGHRA, CDR2 YSYEKL. J lost 0 bases, V lost 3 bases, and 12 bases had no gene match. CDR3 region: CASSHGLGGVLSTDTQYF. The DNA for the CDR3 is TGCGCCAGCAGCCATGGGTTGGGGGGGGTCCTTAGCACAGATACGCAGTATTTT.